The next 29 T cell receptor beta chains were all read from a single sample in a study of graft-versus-host responses after intestinal transplantation. Co-plating was performed using around 200,000 CFSE-labeled responder cells and around 200,000 irradiated, violet-dye-labeled stimulator cells. Here immunoSEQ multiplex PCR was the method, and the copy in TCRdb shows in-frame clones only, minus some. In the table there are some 14,000 clones, 30% to 40% of which are singletons. Source: alloreactive CD8+ T cells from a mixed lymphocyte reaction culture, taken before intestinal transplant. Subset: CFSE-low proliferating T cells sorted from approximately 6-day pre-transplant mixed lymphocyte reaction (GvH or HvG direction). The receptors shown here come from a human patient who received an intestinal transplant.

The DNA of the CDR3 is TGTGCCAGCAGTTTATCCGTCTACACCGGGGAGCTGTTTTTT. The encoded protein is CASSLSVYTGELFF. This chain uses TRBV27 with TRBJ2-2; the D is unclear. The CDR3 is 14 residues long. V shed 0 bases and J shed 3 bases, with 5 bases lying between them. Germline CDR1 is MNHEY and CDR2 is SMNVEV (reference sequence).

By sample fraction, this clone is medium-sized. This sequence joins TRBV4-1 and TRBJ1-1, with D tentatively TRBD1 (6 bases). Germline CDR1 reads MGHRA; CDR2 reads YSYEKL. CDR3 length: 11 residues. Trimming removed 6 bases from V and 7 bases from J, with 9 bases in between. CDR3 amino acids: CASRGGNEAFF. The DNA for the CDR3 is TGCGCCAGCAGAGGGGGTAATGAAGCTTTCTTT.

This clone was observed once. The chain carries TRBV25-1 and TRBJ2-3; 9 bases are shared with TRBD1. Trimming took 1 base from V and 2 from J; bases not matched to a gene: 4. The CDR3 spans 16 residues. The germline CDR1 and CDR2 sequences are MGHDK and SYGVNS. The CDR3 DNA sequence: TGTGCCAGCAGTGAATGGGGACAGGGCAACACAGATACGCAGTATTTT. It yields the protein CASSEWGQGNTDTQYF.

V usage is TRBV15 and J usage is TRBJ2-3, with 9 bases identical to TRBD2. The ends lost 4 bases at V and 4 bases at J; junction bases unmatched: 9. From germline, CDR1 is LNHNV and CDR2 YYDKDF (reference sequence). This CDR3 contains 16 residues. The CDR3 DNA follows: TGTGCCACCAGCACGACAAGCGGGGGGCTGGCAGATACGCAGTATTTT. It codes for CATSTTSGGLADTQYF.

The V call is TRBV6-6, the J call TRBJ2-1; TRBD1 matches 9 bases. The CDR3 totals 12 residues. V lost 2 bases, J lost 10 bases, and 0 bases stayed unmatched. Germline V gives CDR1 MNHNY, CDR2 SVGAGI (reference sequence). The CDR3 spells CASSYGQGEQFF. CDR3 bases: TGTGCCAGCAGTTACGGACAGGGGGAGCAGTTCTTC.

This clone has more than one count but fewer than ten. The chain recombines TRBV27 with TRBJ2-1; 10 bases agree with TRBD1. The length of the CDR3 is 15 residues. V shed 6 bases, J shed 4 bases, and the junction held 6 bases outside the gene matches. Germline values: CDR1 MNHEY, CDR2 SMNVEV (reference sequence). The CDR3 region is CASSPWGQGYNEQFF. The CDR3 nucleotides read TGTGCCAGCAGCCCCTGGGGACAGGGGTACAATGAGCAGTTCTTC.

This chain joins TRBV2 and TRBJ1-1; D possibly corresponds to TRBD1 (6 bases). The CDR3 covers 18 residues. V lost 9 bases and J 7 bases, leaving 33 bases between the germline ends. The germline CDR1 and CDR2 sequences are SNHLY and FYNNEI. The chain's CDR3 is CASQRGRGAAPRIVEAFF. In DNA form, the CDR3 reads TGTGCCAGTCAGCGGGGGCGCGGAGCCGCGCCGAGGATTGTTGAAGCTTTCTTT. The complete variable domain, with remaining parts taken from reference TRBV2 and TRBJ1-1, reads EPEVTQTPSHQVTQMGQEVILRCVPISNHLYFYWYRQILGQKVEFLVSFYNNEISEKSEIFDDQFSVERPDGSNFTLKIRSTKLEDSAMYFCASQRGRGAAPRIVEAFFGQGTRLTVV.

The J gene is TRBJ2-5, the V gene TRBV6-6; D remains ambiguous. Germline values: CDR1 MNHNY, CDR2 SVGAGI (reference sequence). This CDR3 contains 13 residues. Trimming shortened V by 7 bases and J by 3 bases, and 12 bases separated the two germline ends. CDR3 in DNA: TGTGCCAGCACGGGTAGAGGAGAAGAGACCCAGTACTTC. This sequence encodes CASTGRGEETQYF.

V usage is TRBV30 and J usage is TRBJ1-2, with TRBD1 matching 9 bases. Germline-derived CDR1 and CDR2 are GTSNPN and SVGIG (reference sequence). Trimming took 1 base from V and 7 from J; bases not matched to a gene: 4. CDR3 length equals 13 residues. The CDR3 DNA is TGTGCCTGGAGTGGGGGACAGGGAGGTGGCTACACCTTC. Protein sequence: CAWSGGQGGGYTF.

The V gene is TRBV2, the J gene TRBJ2-1; no clear D gene. The V and J ends lost 8 bases and 0 bases respectively, with 11 bases between them. The CDR3 loop spans 14 amino acids. Germline assignment: CDR1 SNHLY and CDR2 FYNNEI. CDR3 in DNA: TGTGCCAGCGCACTACGACTCTCCTACAATGAGCAGTTCTTC. Amino acid sequence: CASALRLSYNEQFF.

J is TRBJ1-5 and V is TRBV5-4, with D unclear. The V gene's germline CDR1 is SGHNT and CDR2 YYREEE (reference sequence). V lost 1 base to trimming and J lost 4 bases, with 9 bases between them. The CDR3 has 14 amino acids. The CDR3 spells CASSLLVENQPQHF. CDR3 coding DNA: TGTGCCAGCAGCTTGTTGGTAGAAAATCAGCCCCAGCATTTT. Using reference TRBV5-4 and TRBJ1-5 for the parts outside the CDR3, the full variable domain is ETGVTQSPTHLIKTRGQQVTLRCSSQSGHNTVSWYQQALGQGPQFIFQYYREEENGRGNFPPRFSGLQFPNYSSELNVNALELDDSALYLCASSLLVENQPQHFGDGTRLSIL.

This chain connects TRBV9 to TRBJ2-2; no clear D gene. V dropped 0 bases and J dropped 4 bases, with 4 bases sitting between them. CDR3 size: 13 residues. Germline lookup yields CDR1 SGDLS and CDR2 YYNGEE. The CDR3 coding sequence is TGTGCCAGCAGCGTAGTTAGCACCGGGGAGCTGTTTTTT. Protein product: CASSVVSTGELFF.

This clone was seen only a few times. The genes are TRBV7-2 and TRBJ1-3; D is undetermined. The CDR3 sequence is 14 residues long. V gave up 5 bases and J gave up 4 bases, with 12 bases separating them. Looked up from germline, CDR1 is SGHTA and CDR2 is FQGNSA. In nucleotides, the CDR3 is TGTGCCAGCAGCCCCCCCGACATCGGAAACACCATATATTTT. Its protein is CASSPPDIGNTIYF.

The chain is built from TRBV7-2 and TRBJ1-2; 9 nucleotides align to TRBD1. Losses at the gene ends were 5 bases for V and 0 bases for J; bases not matched to a gene: 10. The CDR3 extends over 17 amino acids. The germline V gene encodes CDR1 SGHTA and CDR2 FQGNSA. The CDR3 nucleotides are TGTGCCAGCAGCCCCAGGGACAGGGAAGCCCCTAACTATGGCTACACCTTC. It yields the protein CASSPRDREAPNYGYTF.

This clone has only a few counts. This chain uses TRBV4-3 with TRBJ2-2; the match to TRBD1 covers 8 bases. Germline trimming cut 1 base from V and 5 bases from J; bases unmatched to any gene: 3. The CDR3 has 15 residues. Germline-derived CDR1 and CDR2 are LGHNA and YSLEER. The CDR3 DNA is TGCGCCAGCAGCCAAGGGACAGGGAGGACCGGGGAGCTGTTTTTT. This sequence encodes CASSQGTGRTGELFF.

The chain has TRBV28 and TRBJ2-5, with 8 bases identical to TRBD1. The DNA end favors TRBJ2-7, so the J call may be wrong. The CDR3 loop spans 14 amino acids. Germline V gives CDR1 MDHEN, CDR2 SYDVKM. The CDR3 DNA follows: TGTGCCAGCAGTCGTTACAGGGGGACCTACGAGCAGTACTTC. Encoded protein: CASSRYRGTYEQYF.

This clone was detected a few times. The chain joins TRBV13 to TRBJ2-1; 10 bases are a match to TRBD2. CDR1 is PRHDT and CDR2 is FYEKMQ in the germline V gene (reference sequence). The junction had 5 bases not matched to a gene; V was cut back by 7 bases and J by 8 bases. The CDR3 covers 13 residues. The CDR3 reads CASMASGSYEQFF. CDR3 DNA: TGTGCCAGCATGGCTAGCGGGAGCTATGAGCAGTTCTTC.

CDR3 protein: CASSQFRSDREAGETQYF. CDR3 in DNA: TGCGCCAGCAGTCAATTCCGCTCGGACAGGGAGGCCGGGGAGACCCAGTACTTC. This chain uses TRBV23-1 with TRBJ2-5; 8 bases are shared with TRBD1. TRBV23-1 is an ORF, and what it does is uncertain. The length of the CDR3 is 18 residues. The J segment lost 5 bases and the V segment lost 1 base, leaving 15 bases of the junction unmatched.

The gene calls are TRBV9 and TRBJ2-1; TRBD2 matches 8 bases. V was clipped by 0 bases and J by 2 bases; unmatched bases: 13. Germline values: CDR1 SGDLS, CDR2 YYNGEE. The CDR3 contains 19 residues. The CDR3 spells CASSVAPELTGGAYNEQFF. The CDR3 coding sequence is TGTGCCAGCAGCGTAGCTCCAGAACTCACGGGGGGGGCCTACAATGAGCAGTTCTTC.

This chain uses TRBV9 with TRBJ2-1, with D tentatively TRBD1 (8 bases). The germline V and J ends were trimmed by 0 bases and 7 bases, with 14 bases remaining between them. Germline V gene data show CDR1 as SGDLS and CDR2 as YYNGEE. The CDR3 spans 15 residues. CDR3 DNA: TGTGCCAGCAGCGTAGAACAGGGGGGGTGGAATGAGCAGTTCTTC. Translation gives CASSVEQGGWNEQFF.

This chain uses TRBV9 with TRBJ2-5; 7 bases fit TRBD2. In germline, CDR1 is SGDLS, CDR2 YYNGEE. Trimming at V came to 1 base and at J to 5 bases, leaving 5 bases not matched to a gene. The CDR3 loop spans 14 amino acids. CDR3 in amino acids: CASSVQGGFETQYF. As DNA, the CDR3 is TGTGCCAGCAGCGTACAGGGAGGGTTTGAGACCCAGTACTTC.

Only a few counts were recorded for this clone. This chain links TRBV7-9 with TRBJ2-1, with TRBD2 identical over 9 bases. V dropped 5 bases and J dropped 8; count of bases not matched to a gene: 4. The CDR3 covers 13 residues. Germline V gene data show CDR1 as SEHNR and CDR2 as FQNEAQ (reference sequence). CDR3 protein: CASSSGTSYEQFF. As DNA, the CDR3 is TGTGCCAGCAGCAGCGGGACTAGCTATGAGCAGTTCTTC.

The CDR3 region has the DNA TGTGCCAGCAGCCTCTTCGGGACAAGCGTTACTGGAAACACCATATATTTT. Its protein is CASSLFGTSVTGNTIYF. The chain employs TRBV14 and TRBJ1-3; D may be TRBD1 (6 bases). Germline CDR1 reads SGHDN; CDR2 reads FVKESK. V lost 4 bases, J lost 2 bases, and 18 bases lay in between. The CDR3 consists of 17 residues.

This clone has just a few counts. The chain employs TRBV28 and TRBJ2-1; 13 positions agree with TRBD2. This CDR3 is 14 amino acids long. Germline trimming cut 4 bases from V and 9 bases from J; bases unmatched to any gene: 3. Germline V lookup: CDR1 MDHEN, CDR2 SYDVKM. The CDR3 is CASSSWTSGSEQFF. The CDR3 DNA reads TGTGCCAGCAGTTCTTGGACTAGCGGGAGTGAGCAGTTCTTC.

This chain links TRBV4-3 with TRBJ2-3; D perhaps matches TRBD2 (7 bases). V was trimmed by 1 base and J by 3 bases, leaving 23 bases between them. Per the germline V gene, CDR1 is LGHNA and CDR2 is YSLEER. The CDR3 is made up of 19 amino acids. The CDR3 protein is CASSQAPLGGVGFTDTQYF. The CDR3 nucleotides are TGCGCCAGCAGCCAAGCCCCCCTAGGGGGGGTGGGTTTTACAGATACGCAGTATTTT.

The J gene is TRBJ2-7, the V gene TRBV4-3; 10 nucleotides agree with TRBD2. The CDR3 has 15 residues. The V gene end was trimmed by 4 bases and the J gene end by 3 bases; junction bases not matched to a gene: 6. Germline lookup yields CDR1 LGHNA and CDR2 YSLEER. Here the CDR3 DNA reads TGCGCCAGCAGCCCAAGTAGCGGGGGGAACTACGAGCAGTACTTC. Translated, it gives CASSPSSGGNYEQYF.

The genes are TRBV9 and TRBJ2-1; tentative D call: TRBD2 (5 bases). The CDR3 spans 16 residues. Trimming shortened V by 0 bases and J by 3 bases, and 13 bases separated the two germline ends. The germline CDR1 and CDR2 sequences are SGDLS and YYNGEE. CDR3 protein: CASSVGGSAIYNEQFF. CDR3 in DNA: TGTGCCAGCAGCGTAGGGGGTAGCGCGATCTACAATGAGCAGTTCTTC.

J is TRBJ2-4 and V is TRBV2, with 14 bases matching TRBD2. Germline CDR1 and CDR2: SNHLY and FYNNEI. Germline trimming cut 8 bases from V and 12 bases from J; bases unmatched to any gene: 9. The CDR3 covers 14 residues. The CDR3 loop reads CASFAGTSGSGQYF. CDR3 bases: TGTGCCAGCTTTGCCGGGACTAGCGGGAGCGGTCAGTACTTC.

This chain joins TRBV6-6 and TRBJ1-5; TRBD1 matches 10 bases. Trimming at V came to 5 bases and at J to 7 bases, leaving 8 bases not matched to a gene. Germline V gene sequence: CDR1 MNHNY, CDR2 SVGAGI (reference sequence). The CDR3 extends over 15 amino acids. CDR3 in amino acids: CASSGTGEAQQPQHF. DNA for the CDR3: TGTGCCAGCAGTGGGACAGGGGAGGCCCAACAGCCCCAGCATTTT.